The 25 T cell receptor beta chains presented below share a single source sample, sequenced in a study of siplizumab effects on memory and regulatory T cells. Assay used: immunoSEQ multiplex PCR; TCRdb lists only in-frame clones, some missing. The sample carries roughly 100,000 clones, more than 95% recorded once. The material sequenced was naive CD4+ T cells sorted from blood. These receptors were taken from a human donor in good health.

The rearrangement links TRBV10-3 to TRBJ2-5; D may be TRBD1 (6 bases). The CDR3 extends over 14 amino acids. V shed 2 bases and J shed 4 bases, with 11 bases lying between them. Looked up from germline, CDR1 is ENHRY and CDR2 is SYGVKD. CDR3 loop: CAISEIVRGETQYF. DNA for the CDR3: TGTGCCATCAGTGAGATTGTCAGGGGAGAGACCCAGTACTTC.

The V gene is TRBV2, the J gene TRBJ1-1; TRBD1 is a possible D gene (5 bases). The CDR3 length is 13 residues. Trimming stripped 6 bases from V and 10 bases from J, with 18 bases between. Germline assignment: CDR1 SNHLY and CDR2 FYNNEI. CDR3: CASREDGLGLAFF. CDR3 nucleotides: TGTGCCAGCAGAGAGGACGGGTTGGGACTAGCTTTCTTT.

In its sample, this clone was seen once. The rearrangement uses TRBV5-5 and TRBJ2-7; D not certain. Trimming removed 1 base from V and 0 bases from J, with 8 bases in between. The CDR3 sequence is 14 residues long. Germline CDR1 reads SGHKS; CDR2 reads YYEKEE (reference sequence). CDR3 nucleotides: TGTGCCAGCAGCTTGAAAGTCAGCTCCTACGAGCAGTACTTC. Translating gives CASSLKVSSYEQYF.

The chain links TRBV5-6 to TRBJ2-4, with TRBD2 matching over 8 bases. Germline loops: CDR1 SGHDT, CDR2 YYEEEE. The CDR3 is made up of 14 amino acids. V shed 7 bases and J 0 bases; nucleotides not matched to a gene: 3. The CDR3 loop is CASATSGAKNIQYF. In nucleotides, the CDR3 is TGTGCCAGCGCTACTAGCGGAGCCAAAAACATTCAGTACTTC.

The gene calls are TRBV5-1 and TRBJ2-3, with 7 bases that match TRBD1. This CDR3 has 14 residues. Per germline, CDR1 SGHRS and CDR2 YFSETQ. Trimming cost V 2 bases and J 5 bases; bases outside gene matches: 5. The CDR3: CASSFRQGIDTQYF. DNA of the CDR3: TGCGCCAGCAGCTTCCGACAGGGCATAGATACGCAGTATTTT.

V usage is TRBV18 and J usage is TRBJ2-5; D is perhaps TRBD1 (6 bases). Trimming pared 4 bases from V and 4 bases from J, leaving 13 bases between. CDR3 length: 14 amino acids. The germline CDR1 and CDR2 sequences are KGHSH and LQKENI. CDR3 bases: TGTGCCAGCTCACAAACAGGGTCGGGAGAGACCCAGTACTTC. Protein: CASSQTGSGETQYF.

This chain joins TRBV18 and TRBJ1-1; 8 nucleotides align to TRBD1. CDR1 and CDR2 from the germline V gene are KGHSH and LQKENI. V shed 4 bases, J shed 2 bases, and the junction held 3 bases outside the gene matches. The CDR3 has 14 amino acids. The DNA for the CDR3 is TGTGCCAGCTCACTAGGACAGGGCAACACTGAAGCTTTCTTT. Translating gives CASSLGQGNTEAFF.

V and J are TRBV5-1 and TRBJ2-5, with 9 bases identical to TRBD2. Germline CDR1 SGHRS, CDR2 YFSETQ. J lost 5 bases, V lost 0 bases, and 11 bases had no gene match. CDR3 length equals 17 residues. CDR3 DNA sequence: TGCGCCAGCAGCTTGGCCTCCGGCGGGGGGGCCCTCGAGACCCAGTACTTC. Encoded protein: CASSLASGGGALETQYF.

CDR3 in DNA: TGTGCCAGCAGCTTAGGTCTAGCCGAGACCCAGTACTTC. This gives the protein CASSLGLAETQYF. The gene calls are TRBV11-2 and TRBJ2-5, with D tentatively TRBD2 (5 bases). There are 13 residues in the CDR3. Trimming stripped 1 base from V and 5 bases from J, with 8 bases between. The germline V gene has CDR1 SGHAT and CDR2 FQNNGV.

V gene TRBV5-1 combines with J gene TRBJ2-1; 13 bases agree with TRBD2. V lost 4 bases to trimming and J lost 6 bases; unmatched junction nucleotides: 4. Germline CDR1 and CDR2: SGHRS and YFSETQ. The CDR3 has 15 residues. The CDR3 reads CASSTGLAGVNEQFF. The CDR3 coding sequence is TGCGCCAGCAGCACAGGACTAGCGGGGGTCAATGAGCAGTTCTTC.

In nucleotides, the CDR3 is TGTGCCAGCAGCCAAGAGATCAGCAACTATGGCTACACCTTC. Translated: CASSQEISNYGYTF. V usage is TRBV4-2 and J usage is TRBJ1-2; D unclear. This CDR3 comprises 14 residues. Between the trimmed V and J ends, which lost 0 bases and 2 bases, there was a span of 7 bases. CDR1 is LGHNA, CDR2 YNFKEQ, per germline.

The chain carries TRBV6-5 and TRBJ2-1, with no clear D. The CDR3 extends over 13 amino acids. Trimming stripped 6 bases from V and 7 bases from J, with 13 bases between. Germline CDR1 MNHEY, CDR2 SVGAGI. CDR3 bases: TGTGCCAGCAGCTTCGAGAGGTCGAATGAGCAGTTCTTC. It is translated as CASSFERSNEQFF.

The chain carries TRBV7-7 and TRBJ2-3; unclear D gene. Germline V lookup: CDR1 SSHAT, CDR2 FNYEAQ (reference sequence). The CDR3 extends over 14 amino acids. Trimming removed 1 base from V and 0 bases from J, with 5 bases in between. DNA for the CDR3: TGTGCCAGCAGCTTAGACAGTAGCACAGATACGCAGTATTTT. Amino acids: CASSLDSSTDTQYF.

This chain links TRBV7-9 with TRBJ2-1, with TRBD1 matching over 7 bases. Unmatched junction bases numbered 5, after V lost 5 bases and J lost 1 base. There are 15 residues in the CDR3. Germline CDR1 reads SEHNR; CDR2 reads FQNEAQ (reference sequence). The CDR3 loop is CASSPQGESYNEQFF. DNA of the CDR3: TGTGCCAGCAGCCCCCAGGGGGAGTCCTACAATGAGCAGTTCTTC.

The chain's CDR3 is CASSPGTFGFF. CDR3 sequence (DNA): TGTGCCAGCAGCCCCGGGACGTTTGGTTTCTTC. The V gene is TRBV11-3, the J gene TRBJ2-1; D possibly uses TRBD1 or TRBD2 (5 bases each). V lost 5 bases and J 16 bases, leaving 15 bases between the germline ends. The CDR3 has 11 residues. Germline V gene data show CDR1 as SGHNT and CDR2 as YENEEA.

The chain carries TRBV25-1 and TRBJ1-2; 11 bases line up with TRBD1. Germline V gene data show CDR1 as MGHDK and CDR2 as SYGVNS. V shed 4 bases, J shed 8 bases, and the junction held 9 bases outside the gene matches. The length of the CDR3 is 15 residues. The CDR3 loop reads CASSAGQGGSPGYTF. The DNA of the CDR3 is TGTGCCAGCAGTGCGGGACAGGGGGGGTCCCCGGGCTACACCTTC.

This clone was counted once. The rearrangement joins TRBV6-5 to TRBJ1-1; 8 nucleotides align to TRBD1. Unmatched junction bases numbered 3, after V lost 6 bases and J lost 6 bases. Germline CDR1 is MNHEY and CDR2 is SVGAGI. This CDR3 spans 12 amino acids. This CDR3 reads CASSDRGAEAFF. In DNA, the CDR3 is TGTGCCAGCAGCGACAGGGGTGCTGAAGCTTTCTTT.

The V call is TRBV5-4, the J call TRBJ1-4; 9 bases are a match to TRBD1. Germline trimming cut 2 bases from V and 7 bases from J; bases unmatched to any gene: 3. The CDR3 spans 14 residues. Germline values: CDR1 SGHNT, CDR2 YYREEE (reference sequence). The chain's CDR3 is CASSLQGAGEKLFF. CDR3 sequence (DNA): TGTGCCAGCAGCTTACAGGGGGCCGGTGAAAAACTGTTTTTT.

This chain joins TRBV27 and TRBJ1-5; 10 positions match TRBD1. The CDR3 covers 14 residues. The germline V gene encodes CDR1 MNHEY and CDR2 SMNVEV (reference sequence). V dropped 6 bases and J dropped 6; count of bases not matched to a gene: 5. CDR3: CASRRGTGVQPQHF. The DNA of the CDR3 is TGTGCCAGCAGAAGGGGGACAGGGGTTCAGCCCCAGCATTTT.

In DNA form, the CDR3 reads TGTGCCAGCAGCTACTCGTCGGATACGCAGTATTTT. Its protein is CASSYSSDTQYF. This chain uses TRBV7-3 with TRBJ2-3; D not certain. The CDR3 extends over 12 amino acids. In germline, CDR1 is SGHTA, CDR2 FQGTGA. The ends were cut back, 4 bases at V and 6 bases at J, with 8 bases in the middle.

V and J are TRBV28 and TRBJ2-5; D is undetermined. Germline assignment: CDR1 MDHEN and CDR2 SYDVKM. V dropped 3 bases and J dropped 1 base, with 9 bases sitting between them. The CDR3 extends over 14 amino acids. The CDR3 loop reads CASSLDGIQETQYF. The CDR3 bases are TGTGCCAGCAGTTTGGATGGAATCCAAGAGACCCAGTACTTC.

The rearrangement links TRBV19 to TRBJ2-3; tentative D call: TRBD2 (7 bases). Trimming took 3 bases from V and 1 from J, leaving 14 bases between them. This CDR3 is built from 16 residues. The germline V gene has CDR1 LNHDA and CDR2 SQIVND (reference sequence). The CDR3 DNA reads TGTGCCAGTAGTATCGGGGGAGGGGGAGGCACAGATACGCAGTATTTT. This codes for CASSIGGGGGTDTQYF.

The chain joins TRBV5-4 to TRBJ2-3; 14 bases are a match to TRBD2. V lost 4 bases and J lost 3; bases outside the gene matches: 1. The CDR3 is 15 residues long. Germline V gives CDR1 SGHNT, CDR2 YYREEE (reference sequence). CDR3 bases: TGTGCCAGCAGCCGACTAGCGGGGGGGACAGATACGCAGTATTTT. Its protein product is CASSRLAGGTDTQYF. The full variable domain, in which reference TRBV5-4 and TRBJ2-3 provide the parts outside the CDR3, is ETGVTQSPTHLIKTRGQQVTLRCSSQSGHNTVSWYQQALGQGPQFIFQYYREEENGRGNFPPRFSGLQFPNYSSELNVNALELDDSALYLCASSRLAGGTDTQYFGPGTRLTVL.

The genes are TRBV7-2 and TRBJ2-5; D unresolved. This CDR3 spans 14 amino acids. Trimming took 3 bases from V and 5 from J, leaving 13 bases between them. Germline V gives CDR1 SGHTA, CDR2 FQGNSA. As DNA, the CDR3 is TGTGCCAGCAGCTTTCAAGCCGGTCGGGAGACCCAGTACTTC. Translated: CASSFQAGRETQYF.

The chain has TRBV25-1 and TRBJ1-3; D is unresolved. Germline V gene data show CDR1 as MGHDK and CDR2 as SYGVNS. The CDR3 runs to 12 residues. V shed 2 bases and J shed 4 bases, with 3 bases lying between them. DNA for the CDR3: TGTGCCAGCAGTGAAGCGGGAAACACCATATATTTT. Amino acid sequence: CASSEAGNTIYF.